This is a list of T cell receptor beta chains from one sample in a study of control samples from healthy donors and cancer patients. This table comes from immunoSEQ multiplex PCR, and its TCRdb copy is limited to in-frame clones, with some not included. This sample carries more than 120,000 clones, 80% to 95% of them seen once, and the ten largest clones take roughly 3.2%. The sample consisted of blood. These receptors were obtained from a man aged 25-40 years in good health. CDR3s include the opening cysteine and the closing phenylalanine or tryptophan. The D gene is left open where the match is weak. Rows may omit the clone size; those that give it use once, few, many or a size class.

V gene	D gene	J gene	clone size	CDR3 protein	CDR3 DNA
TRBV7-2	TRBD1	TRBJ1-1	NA	CASSLQGGYTEAFF	TGTGCCAGCAGCTTACAGGGGGGGTACACTGAAGCTTTCTTT
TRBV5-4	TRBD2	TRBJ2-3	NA	CASSLGLAGAGTQYF	TGTGCCAGCAGCTTGGGACTAGCGGGGGCCGGTACGCAGTATTTT
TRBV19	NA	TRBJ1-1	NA	CASFRVPEAFF	TGTGCCAGTTTCAGGGTTCCTGAAGCTTTCTTT
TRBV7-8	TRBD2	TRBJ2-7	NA	CASSLGAGTSYEQYF	TGTGCCAGCAGCTTAGGAGCGGGAACCTCCTACGAGCAGTACTTC
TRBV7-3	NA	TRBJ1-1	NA	CASSPTGRTEAFF	TGTGCCAGCAGCCCAACAGGGAGAACTGAAGCTTTCTTT
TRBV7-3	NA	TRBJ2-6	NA	CASSFMPTGSGANVLTF	TGTGCCAGCAGCTTCATGCCAACCGGCTCTGGGGCCAACGTCCTGACTTTC
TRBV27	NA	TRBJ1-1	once	CASSLLGSLEAFF	TGTGCCAGCAGCCTCCTCGGGAGTCTAGAAGCTTTCTTT
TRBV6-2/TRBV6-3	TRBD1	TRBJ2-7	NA	CASSDLSGTGVYEQYF	TGTGCCAGCAGTGACCTTTCCGGGACAGGGGTCTACGAGCAGTACTTC
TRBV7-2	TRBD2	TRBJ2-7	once	CASSLGLAGGRYEQYF	TGTGCCAGCAGCTTAGGACTAGCGGGGGGGAGGTACGAGCAGTACTTC
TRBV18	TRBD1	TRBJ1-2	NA	CASSPSTGGTNSGYTF	TGTGCCAGCTCACCTTCTACAGGGGGCACTAACAGTGGCTACACCTTC
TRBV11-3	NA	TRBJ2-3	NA	CASRRRGTDTQYF	TGTGCCAGCAGGCGACGGGGGACAGATACGCAGTATTTT
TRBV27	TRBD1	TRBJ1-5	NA	CASSLGVQGGNQPQHF	TGTGCCAGCAGCTTAGGCGTACAGGGGGGCAATCAGCCCCAGCATTTT
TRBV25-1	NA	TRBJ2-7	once	CASSETGRIYYEQYF	TGTGCCAGCAGTGAAACAGGACGGATCTACTACGAGCAGTACTTC
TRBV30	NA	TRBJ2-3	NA	CAWSKPPPGVSTTDTQYF	TGTGCCTGGAGTAAACCACCTCCAGGCGTCTCGACCACAGATACGCAGTATTTT
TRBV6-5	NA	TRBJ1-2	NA	CASSPAGSGYTF	TGTGCCAGCAGTCCCGCCGGGAGCGGCTACACCTTC
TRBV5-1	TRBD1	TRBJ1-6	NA	CASSFGTGGHWGHYSPLHF	TGCGCCAGCAGCTTCGGGACAGGGGGCCATTGGGGTCATTATTCACCCCTCCACTTT
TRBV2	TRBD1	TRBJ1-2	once	CASSHEPGTDYGYTF	TGTGCCAGCAGTCATGAACCCGGGACAGACTATGGCTACACCTTC
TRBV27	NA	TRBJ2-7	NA	CASRPVGAYEQYF	TGTGCCAGCAGACCCGTGGGGGCCTACGAGCAGTACTTC
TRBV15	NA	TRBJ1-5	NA	CATGRIPDNQPQHF	TGTGCCACCGGGCGCATTCCTGACAATCAGCCCCAGCATTTT
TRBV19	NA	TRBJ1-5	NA	CASSIDRTSPEHF	TGTGCCAGTAGTATAGACCGGACCAGTCCGGAGCATTTT
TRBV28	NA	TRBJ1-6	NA	CASSLVTSPLHF	TGTGCCAGCAGTTTAGTGACTTCACCCCTCCACTTT
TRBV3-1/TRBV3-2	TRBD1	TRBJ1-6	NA	CASSQDRNSPLHF	TGTGCCAGCAGCCAGGACAGGAATTCACCCCTCCACTTT
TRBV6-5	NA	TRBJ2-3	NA	CASKRGLTDTQYF	TGTGCCAGCAAACGGGGGCTCACAGATACGCAGTATTTT
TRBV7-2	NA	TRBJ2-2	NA	CASSLTASNTGELFF	TGTGCCAGCAGCTTAACGGCTTCGAACACCGGGGAGCTGTTTTTT
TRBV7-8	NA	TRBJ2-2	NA	CASSGGPGELFF	TGTGCCAGCAGCGGGGGACCCGGGGAGCTGTTTTTT
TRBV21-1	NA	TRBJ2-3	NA	CASSKDGHRCRGDTQYF	TGTGCCAGCAGCAAAGACGGGCATAGATGTCGCGGAGATACGCAGTATTTT
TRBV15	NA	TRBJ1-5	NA	CATSRGGQRNQPQHF	TGTGCCACCAGCAGAGGAGGGCAGAGGAATCAGCCCCAGCATTTT
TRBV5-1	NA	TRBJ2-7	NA	CASTGGNSYEQYF	TGCGCCAGCACAGGGGGGAACTCCTACGAGCAGTACTTC
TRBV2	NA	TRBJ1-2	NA	CASKPYGGANYGYTF	TGTGCCAGCAAGCCCTACGGCGGGGCTAACTATGGCTACACCTTC
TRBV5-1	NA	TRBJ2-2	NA	CASSSRVGRDSNTGELFF	TGCGCCAGCAGCTCCCGAGTCGGCAGGGACTCGAACACCGGGGAGCTGTTTTTT
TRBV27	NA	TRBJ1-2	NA	CASSFSGGLSGYTF	TGTGCCAGCAGTTTCAGTGGGGGGCTCAGTGGCTACACCTTC
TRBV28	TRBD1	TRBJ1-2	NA	CASTRGQAEYGYTF	TGTGCCAGCACTAGGGGGCAGGCTGAATATGGCTACACCTTC
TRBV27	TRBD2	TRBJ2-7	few	CASGPAGAGEQYF	TGTGCCAGCGGCCCAGCGGGGGCTGGGGAGCAGTACTTC
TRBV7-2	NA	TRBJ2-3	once	CASSLGIAQGLGTDTQYF	TGTGCCAGCAGCTTGGGAATAGCCCAGGGACTGGGCACAGATACGCAGTATTTT
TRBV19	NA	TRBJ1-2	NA	CASSIEGYYGYTF	TGTGCCAGTAGTATAGAGGGGTACTATGGCTACACCTTC
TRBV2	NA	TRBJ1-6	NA	CASRDSRGSNSPLHF	TGTGCCAGCAGGGACTCCAGAGGGAGTAATTCACCCCTCCACTTT
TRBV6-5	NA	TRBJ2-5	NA	CASSSWGKETQYF	TGTGCCAGCAGTTCTTGGGGTAAAGAGACCCAGTACTTC
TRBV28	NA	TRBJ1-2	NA	CASSHASSGAGNGYTF	TGTGCCAGCAGTCACGCAAGCAGTGGGGCAGGGAATGGCTACACCTTC
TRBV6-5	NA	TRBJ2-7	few	CASSYSPGVNEQYF	TGTGCCAGCAGTTACTCTCCGGGGGTGAACGAGCAGTACTTC
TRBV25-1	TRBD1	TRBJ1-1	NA	CASSAGQGAEAFF	TGTGCCAGCAGTGCGGGACAGGGGGCTGAAGCTTTCTTT
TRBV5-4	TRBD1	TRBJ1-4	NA	CASSPSRTGGHEKLFF	TGTGCCAGCAGCCCCTCGCGGACAGGGGGTCATGAAAAACTGTTTTTT
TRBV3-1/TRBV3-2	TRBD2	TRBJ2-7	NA	CASSQEGSGGAYEQYF	TGTGCCAGCAGCCAAGAGGGTAGCGGGGGGGCCTACGAGCAGTACTTC
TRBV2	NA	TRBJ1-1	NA	CASSEGGYTEAFF	TGTGCCAGCAGTGAGGGTGGATACACTGAAGCTTTCTTT
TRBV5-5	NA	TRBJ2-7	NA	CASSSEEVGEQYF	TGTGCCAGCAGCTCGGAAGAGGTGGGGGAGCAGTACTTC